These 11 T cell receptor beta chains share one sample of origin, sequenced in a study of blood T cell repertoires in COVID-19. Assay used: immunoSEQ multiplex PCR; TCRdb lists only in-frame clones, some missing. The data hold 350,000 to 400,000 clones, with more than 75% observed a single time. The sequenced material came from PBMCs or T cells enriched from blood (not recorded which). The receptors originated from a woman between 18 and 29 years old who had recovered from COVID-19.

This clone was observed a handful of times. The chain recombines TRBV5-1 with TRBJ2-1; 12 bases align to TRBD2. The CDR3 loop spans 16 amino acids. The germline CDR1 and CDR2 sequences are SGHRS and YFSETQ. Losses at the gene ends were 1 base for V and 5 bases for J; bases not matched to a gene: 4. Here the CDR3 reads CASSLPSSGGDNEQFF. The CDR3 nucleotides are TGCGCCAGCAGCTTGCCCTCTAGCGGGGGGGACAATGAGCAGTTCTTC.

This clone was counted between two and nine times. The chain links TRBV27 to TRBJ1-2, with D possibly matching TRBD1 (6 bases). Germline V lookup: CDR1 MNHEY, CDR2 SMNVEV (reference sequence). This CDR3 is built from 14 residues. V shed 4 bases and J shed 4 bases, with 13 bases lying between them. The CDR3 sequence: CASSSTGQFYGYTF. The CDR3 bases are TGTGCCAGCAGTTCTACCGGACAGTTCTATGGCTACACCTTC.

This clone was seen a single time. The chain carries TRBV2 and TRBJ1-1, with D perhaps matching TRBD1 (6 bases). The germline V gene encodes CDR1 SNHLY and CDR2 FYNNEI. The CDR3 is made up of 16 amino acids. V dropped 6 bases and J dropped 0 bases, with 17 bases sitting between them. CDR3 in amino acids: CASRLIKQGMNTEAFF. CDR3 DNA: TGTGCCAGCAGGTTAATAAAACAGGGTATGAACACTGAAGCTTTCTTT.

This clone has more than one count but fewer than ten. This chain uses TRBV5-4 with TRBJ2-7, with 8 bases matching TRBD1. CDR1 SGHNT and CDR2 YYREEE come from the germline V gene (reference sequence). V dropped 3 bases and J dropped 5; count of bases not matched to a gene: 7. The CDR3 covers 14 residues. The CDR3 sequence: CASSSGTGINEQYF. The DNA for the CDR3 is TGTGCCAGCAGCTCAGGGACAGGTATCAACGAGCAGTACTTC.

This sequence joins TRBV28 and TRBJ2-7, with D perhaps matching TRBD1 (6 bases). Trimming took off 4 bases at V and 3 bases at J, with 10 bases between the two ends. There are 13 residues in the CDR3. Germline values: CDR1 MDHEN, CDR2 SYDVKM. CDR3 in amino acids: CASSYREHYEQYF. CDR3 DNA: TGTGCCAGCAGTTACAGGGAGCACTACGAGCAGTACTTC.

Only a few counts were recorded for this clone. The V call is TRBV10-3, the J call TRBJ1-4, with 7 bases lining up with TRBD1. V lost 11 bases, J lost 3 bases, and 6 bases stayed unmatched. CDR1 ENHRY and CDR2 SYGVKD come from the germline V gene. The CDR3 extends over 13 amino acids. The CDR3, as DNA: TGTGCCGTAGGGGGCGCAGCTAATGAAAAACTGTTTTTT. Its protein is CAVGGAANEKLFF.

V gene TRBV14 combines with J gene TRBJ2-7; 9 bases align to TRBD2. Germline V gene lookup returns CDR1 SGHDN and CDR2 FVKESK. Trimming took 3 bases from V and 6 from J; bases not matched to a gene: 6. The CDR3 has 14 amino acids. The CDR3 DNA reads as TGTGCCAGCAGCCAGGCGGGAGGGTGGGGCGAGCAGTACTTC. Amino acid sequence: CASSQAGGWGEQYF. Filled out from reference TRBV14 and TRBJ2-7, the complete variable domain reads EAGVTQFPSHSVIEKGQTVTLRCDPISGHDNLYWYRRVMGKEIKFLLHFVKESKQDESGMPNNRFLAERTGGTYSTLKVQPAELEDSGVYFCASSQAGGWGEQYFGPGTRLTVT.

On this clone: This same CDR3 is encoded by further DNA sequences in the sample. This sequence joins TRBV5-6 and TRBJ1-3; 9 bases fit TRBD1. From germline, CDR1 is SGHDT and CDR2 YYEEEE. V was pared by 4 bases and J by 4 bases, with 3 bases of the junction left unmatched. The length of the CDR3 is 14 residues. DNA of the CDR3: TGTGCCAGCAGCCTGGGACAGGGAGGAAACACCATATATTTT. Translated, it gives CASSLGQGGNTIYF.

This clone was counted once. The DNA of the CDR3 is TGTGCCAGCAGTGAAACTTACTCTAATGGCTACACCTTC. Its translation is CASSETYSNGYTF. The chain couples TRBV6-1 to TRBJ1-2; D remains ambiguous. The CDR3 contains 13 residues. The germline CDR1 and CDR2 sequences are MNHNS and SASEGT. V lost 2 bases to trimming and J lost 6 bases, with 10 bases between them.

As for this clone: One end of the junction varies from germline; a read error may be responsible. The rearrangement joins TRBV19 to TRBJ1-6, with D possibly being TRBD1 (6 bases). This CDR3 has 13 amino acids. Per the germline V gene, CDR1 is LNHDA and CDR2 is SQIVND (reference sequence). CDR3 nucleotides: TGTGCCAGTAGTATCCACCCTGACAGGCCCACTTACTTT. Translated: CASSIHPDRPTYF.

The chain combines TRBV27 with TRBJ2-2; 11 nucleotides agree with TRBD2. Per germline, CDR1 MNHEY and CDR2 SMNVEV (reference sequence). V shed 7 bases and J 3 bases; nucleotides not matched to a gene: 10. This CDR3 comprises 17 residues. CDR3 bases: TGTGCCAGCACATCGACTAGCGGGGCTTTCGACACCGGGGAGCTGTTTTTT. It codes for CASTSTSGAFDTGELFF.